This is a list of T cell receptor beta chains from one sample in a study of regulatory T cells in long-lasting Graves disease. TCRdb reanalysed the multiplex PCR reads using MiXCR and keeps one entry per CDR3 protein. This repertoire shows about 470,000 distinct CDR3 sequences, 15% found once; its top ten account for 15% to 20%. The data also belong to a second study, concerning T cells in Graves' hyperthyroidism and ophthalmopathy.

Material: peripheral blood mononuclear cells (PBMCs), obtained at new diagnosis, from a patient treated with antithyroid drugs. The source is a woman in her thirties with Graves disease. Each CDR3 is given with its conserved first and last residue. A D gene is named only where the DNA matches it firmly. Rows give clone size only sometimes, using once, few, many, or a class for an expanded clone.

>TRBV6-1|TRBJ2-7|many|.
TGTGCCAGCAGCGCGCTCCGGGGGAGAGCACCCTACGAGCAGTACTTC
CASSALRGRAPYEQYF
>TRBV30|TRBJ1-2|many|.
TGTGCCTGGAGTGTACGGTTTGACACTGGCTACACCTTC
CAWSVRFDTGYTF
>TRBV12-3/TRBV12-4|TRBJ2-5|many|.
TGTGCCAGCAGTTCAGCGCTATCCCCACCCCAAGAGACCCAGTACTTC
CASSSALSPPQETQYF
>TRBV18|TRBJ1-2|many|.
TGTGCCAGCTCACCGGACCGGACAGTCCCGCGCGCTGGCTACACCTTC
CASSPDRTVPRAGYTF
>TRBV20-1|TRBJ2-1|many|.
TGCAGTGCCAAGCCAACTCTAAACTACAATGAGCAGTTCTTC
CSAKPTLNYNEQFF
>TRBV5-1|TRBJ1-4|many|.
TGCGCCAGCAGCTTGGGTCACGGCCTGCATGAAAAACTGTTTTTT
CASSLGHGLHEKLFF
>TRBV7-9|TRBJ2-5|many|TRBD2
TGTGCCAGCAGCCCCGGGGGATCGGGAGGAGAGACCCAGTACTTC
CASSPGGSGGETQYF
>TRBV5-6|TRBJ2-7|many|TRBD1
TGTGCCAGCAGCTTCCTTCCGGGACAGGGGTACGAGCAGTACTTC
CASSFLPGQGYEQYF
>TRBV5-5|TRBJ2-1|many|TRBD1
TGTGCCAGCAGCTTGGATCCAGGGGGATTTTTTGAGCAGTTCTTC
CASSLDPGGFFEQFF
>TRBV27|TRBJ1-2|many|.
TGTGCCAGCGGGGATCTGGGCGGCTACACCTTC
CASGDLGGYTF
>TRBV11-3|TRBJ1-4|.|TRBD1
TGTGCCAGCAGCTTAGATTGGAGGGGGCGAGGTGAAAAACTGTTTTTT
CASSLDWRGRGEKLFF
>TRBV20-1|TRBJ2-3|many|.
TGCAGTGCTAGAGATCCCTTTCGCGGGACTTTGGGAGATACGCAGTATTTT
CSARDPFRGTLGDTQYF
>TRBV15|TRBJ2-1|many|TRBD2
TGTGCCACCAGCAGCCGACTAGCGGACAGACTACCTGAGCAGTTCTTC
CATSSRLADRLPEQFF
>TRBV20-1|TRBJ2-3|few|TRBD2
TGCAGTGCTAGAGATCCCTGGACTAGCGGGATAGATACGCAGTATTTT
CSARDPWTSGIDTQYF
>TRBV7-3|TRBJ2-1|many|TRBD2
TGTGCCAGCAGCTTAGATCGTAGGACTAGCGGGAGAGGGGTCTCCTACAATGAGCAGTTCTTC
CASSLDRRTSGRGVSYNEQFF
>TRBV7-9|TRBJ2-7|many|.
TGTGCCAGCAGCTTTATGGGCCAGGGGACCCCCTACGAGCAGTACTTC
CASSFMGQGTPYEQYF
>TRBV7-2|TRBJ2-1|many|.
TGTGCCAGCAGCGCGTGGACTAAGGGCCAGTTCTTC
CASSAWTKGQFF
>TRBV12-3/TRBV12-4|TRBJ2-5|many|.
TGTGCCAGCAGTTTAGCCAGGGAAGGGACCCAGTACTTC
CASSLAREGTQYF
>TRBV6-1|TRBJ1-2|few|.
TGTGCCAGCAGTGAACTCGGGACTCCCTATGGCTACACCTTC
CASSELGTPYGYTF
>TRBV29-1|TRBJ1-1|many|.
TGCAGCGTCTTGGACGGGAACACTGAAGCTTTCTTT
CSVLDGNTEAFF
>TRBV10-1|TRBJ2-5|many|TRBD2
TGCGCCAGCAGCGCGGTAGCGGGAGGGCCGAGAGAGACCCAGTACTTC
CASSAVAGGPRETQYF
>TRBV6-2/TRBV6-3|TRBJ2-2|.|TRBD2
TGTGCCAGCAGTTACTCTCGCGGGAGATACACCGGGGAGCTGTTTTTT
CASSYSRGRYTGELFF
>TRBV5-1|TRBJ1-2|few|.
TGCGCCAGCAGCTACCAACAGGGCGCCGGCTACACCTTC
CASSYQQGAGYTF
>TRBV29-1|TRBJ2-7|many|.
TGCAGCACCTCGAGGGGCCCCAACTACGAGCAGTACTTC
CSTSRGPNYEQYF
>TRBV19|TRBJ1-5|.|.
TGTGCCAGTAGTATCCCGGACTCTGGTGGTAACCAGCCCCAGCATTTT
CASSIPDSGGNQPQHF
>TRBV11-3|TRBJ2-1|many|.
TGTGCCAGCAGCTTAGGAGGGGGTGTTAGCGGGCAGAATGAGCAGTTCTTC
CASSLGGGVSGQNEQFF
>TRBV4-1|TRBJ2-5|few|.
TGCGCCAGCAGCCAAGGTTCAGGGCCCTTCCAAGAGACCCAGTACTTC
CASSQGSGPFQETQYF